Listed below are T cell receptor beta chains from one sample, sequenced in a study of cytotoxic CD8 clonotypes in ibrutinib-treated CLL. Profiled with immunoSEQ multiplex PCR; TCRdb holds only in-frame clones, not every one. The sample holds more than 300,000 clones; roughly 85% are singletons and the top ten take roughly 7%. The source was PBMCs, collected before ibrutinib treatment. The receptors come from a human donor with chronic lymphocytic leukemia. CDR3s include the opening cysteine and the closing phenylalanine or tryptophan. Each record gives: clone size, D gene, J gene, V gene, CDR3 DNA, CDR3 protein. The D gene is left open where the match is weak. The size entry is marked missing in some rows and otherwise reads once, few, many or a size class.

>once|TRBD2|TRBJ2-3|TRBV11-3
TGTGCCAGCAGCTTAGGTCTAGCGGGTAACACAGATACGCAGTATTTT
CASSLGLAGNTDTQYF
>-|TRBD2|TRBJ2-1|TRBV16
TGTGCCAGCAGCCGACCTAGCGGAGGAGACAATGAGCAGTTCTTC
CASSRPSGGDNEQFF
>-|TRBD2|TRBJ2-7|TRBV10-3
TGTGCCATCACATTACTAGCGGGTCCATCCTACGAGCAGTACTTC
CAITLLAGPSYEQYF
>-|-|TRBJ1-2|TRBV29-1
TGCAGCGTTGCTACTCCGGGGTTGGACTATGGCTACACCTTC
CSVATPGLDYGYTF
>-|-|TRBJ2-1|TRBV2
TGTGCCAGCAGTGAAGTGGCCGGTGAGCAGTTCTTC
CASSEVAGEQFF
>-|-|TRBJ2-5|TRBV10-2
TGCGCCAGCAGTGACCCCAGGGTTGAGAAAGAGACCCAGTACTTC
CASSDPRVEKETQYF
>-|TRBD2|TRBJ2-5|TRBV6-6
TGTGCCAGCAGCCAGAGCGGGAGGGCCGGAGAGACCCAGTACTTC
CASSQSGRAGETQYF
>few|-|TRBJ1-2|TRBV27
TGTGCCAGCAGTTTATCAGGGATAGGCTATGGCTACACCTTC
CASSLSGIGYGYTF
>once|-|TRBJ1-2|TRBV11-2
TGTGCCAGCAGCTTAGTTGTTCCTCGAAAGGGGGGAAACTATGGCTACACCTTC
CASSLVVPRKGGNYGYTF
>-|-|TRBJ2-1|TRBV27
TGTGCCAGCAGTTTCGGCAGGGACAATGAGCAGTTCTTC
CASSFGRDNEQFF
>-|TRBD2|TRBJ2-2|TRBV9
TGTGCCAGCAGCGTAGCTACTGGACTAGCGGATTCTACCGGGGAGCTGTTTTTT
CASSVATGLADSTGELFF
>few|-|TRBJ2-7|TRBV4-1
TGCGCCAGCAGCCAAGTTCGGCACGGACTCTACGAGCAGTACTTC
CASSQVRHGLYEQYF
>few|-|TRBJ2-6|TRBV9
TGTGCCAGCTCGGTGTCTGGGGCCAACGTCCTGACTTTC
CASSVSGANVLTF
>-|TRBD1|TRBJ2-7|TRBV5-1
TGCGCCAGCAGCGAAGCAGGGGGCGAGCAGTACTTC
CASSEAGGEQYF
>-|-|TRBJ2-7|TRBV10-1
TGCGCCAGCAGTGAGTCCCTTAGCTACGAGCAGTACTTC
CASSESLSYEQYF
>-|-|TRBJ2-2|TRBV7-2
TGTGCCAGCAGCTTAACGGGAGTGGCCGGGGAGCTGTTTTTT
CASSLTGVAGELFF
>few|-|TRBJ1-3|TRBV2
TGTGCCAGCAGGGAGGGGCCGACCCTCTCTGGAAACACCATATATTTT
CASREGPTLSGNTIYF
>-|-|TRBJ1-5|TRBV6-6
TGTGCCAGCAGTTCGCAACAGCAGCCTCATCAGCCCCAGCATTTT
CASSSQQQPHQPQHF
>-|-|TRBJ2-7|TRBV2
TGTGCCAGCAGTGAAACCAGCTCCTACGAGCAGTACTTC
CASSETSSYEQYF
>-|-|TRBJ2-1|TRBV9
TGTGCCAGCAGCGTAGAGGGGGAGCAGTTCTTC
CASSVEGEQFF
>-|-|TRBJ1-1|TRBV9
TGTGCCAGCAGCGTAGTGGCGGGGAACACTGAAGCTTTCTTT
CASSVVAGNTEAFF
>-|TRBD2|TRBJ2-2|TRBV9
TGTGCCAGCAGCGTCCGGACCGCGCCGGGACTAGCGGAAAACACCGGGGAGCTGTTTTTT
CASSVRTAPGLAENTGELFF